This T cell receptor beta chain was documented in a study of technical replicates of blood from a handful of donors. This table comes from immunoSEQ multiplex PCR, and its TCRdb copy is limited to in-frame clones, with some not included. The sample lists about 79,000 clones, roughly 94% seen once, with around 0.26% in the top ten. This CDR3 region has 12 residues. CDR1 MNHNS and CDR2 SASEGT come from the germline V gene. Trimming took 4 bases from V and 6 from J, leaving 7 bases between them. The V gene is TRBV6-1, the J gene TRBJ2-1; no clear D. This clonotype was obtained from a human donor in good health. Sequences were obtained from T cells isolated from PBMCs. CDR3 region: CASSALFNEQFF. In DNA, the CDR3 is TGTGCCAGCAGTGCCCTCTTCAATGAGCAGTTCTTC.